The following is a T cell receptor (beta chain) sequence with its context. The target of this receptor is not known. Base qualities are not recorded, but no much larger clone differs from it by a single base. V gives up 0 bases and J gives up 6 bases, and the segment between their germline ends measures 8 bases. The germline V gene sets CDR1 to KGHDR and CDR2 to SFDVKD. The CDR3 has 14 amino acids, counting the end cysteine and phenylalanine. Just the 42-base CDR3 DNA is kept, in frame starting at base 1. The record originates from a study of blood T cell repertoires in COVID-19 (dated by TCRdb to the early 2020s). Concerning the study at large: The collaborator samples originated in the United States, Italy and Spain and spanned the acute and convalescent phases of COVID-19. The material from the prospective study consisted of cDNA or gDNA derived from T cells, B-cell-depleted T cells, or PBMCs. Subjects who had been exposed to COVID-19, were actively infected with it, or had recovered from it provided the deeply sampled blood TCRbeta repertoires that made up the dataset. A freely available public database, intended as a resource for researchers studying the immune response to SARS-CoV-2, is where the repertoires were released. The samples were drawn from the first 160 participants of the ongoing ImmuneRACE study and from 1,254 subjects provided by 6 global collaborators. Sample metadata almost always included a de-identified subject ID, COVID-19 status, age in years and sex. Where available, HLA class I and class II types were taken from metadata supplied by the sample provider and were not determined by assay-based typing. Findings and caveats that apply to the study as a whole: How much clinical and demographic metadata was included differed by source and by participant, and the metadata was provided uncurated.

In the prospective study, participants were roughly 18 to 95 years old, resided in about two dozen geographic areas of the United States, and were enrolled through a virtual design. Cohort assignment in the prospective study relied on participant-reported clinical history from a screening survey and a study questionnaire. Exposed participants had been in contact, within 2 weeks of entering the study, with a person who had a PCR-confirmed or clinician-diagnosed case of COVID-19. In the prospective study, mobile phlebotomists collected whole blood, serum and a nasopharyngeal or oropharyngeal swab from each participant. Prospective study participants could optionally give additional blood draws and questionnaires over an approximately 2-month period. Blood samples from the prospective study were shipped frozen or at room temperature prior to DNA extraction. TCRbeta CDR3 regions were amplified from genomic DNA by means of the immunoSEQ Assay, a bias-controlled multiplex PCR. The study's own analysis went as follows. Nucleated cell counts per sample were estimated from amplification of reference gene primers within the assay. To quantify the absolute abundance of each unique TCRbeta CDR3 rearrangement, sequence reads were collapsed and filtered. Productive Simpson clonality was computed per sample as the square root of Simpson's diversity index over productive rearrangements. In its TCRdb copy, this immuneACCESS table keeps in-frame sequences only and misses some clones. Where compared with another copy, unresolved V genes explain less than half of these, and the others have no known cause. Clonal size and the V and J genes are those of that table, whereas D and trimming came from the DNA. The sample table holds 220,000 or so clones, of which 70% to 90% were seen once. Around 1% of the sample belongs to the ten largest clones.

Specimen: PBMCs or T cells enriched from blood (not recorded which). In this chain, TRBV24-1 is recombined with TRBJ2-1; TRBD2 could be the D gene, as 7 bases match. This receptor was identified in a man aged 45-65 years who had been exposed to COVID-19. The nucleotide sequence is TGTGCCACCAGTGATTTGAGGGGGGGCAATGAGCAGTTCTTC. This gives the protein CATSDLRGGNEQFF.